This paragraph reports one TCR beta chain. Produced via immunoSEQ multiplex PCR; TCRdb's table is partial and in-frame only. The table lists fewer than 75,000 clones, roughly 86% of them singletons. The CDR3 has 15 residues. With V trimmed by 2 bases and J by 4 bases, 6 bases remained unmatched. CDR1 and CDR2 from the germline V gene are MGHRA and YSYEKL. The sample is drawn from a study of blood T cell repertoires in COVID-19. Whole-study context: Researchers got acute and convalescent COVID-19 samples from the United States, Italy and Spain. The cDNA or gDNA used as material had been derived from T cells, B-cell-depleted T cells, or PBMCs.

The rearrangement links TRBV4-1 to TRBJ2-5; the match to TRBD1 covers 8 bases. Material for sequencing was peripheral blood. This receptor was obtained from a man aged 60 to 75 with active or convalescent COVID-19. CDR3 amino acids: CASSQPGGGTETQYF. DNA for the CDR3: TGCGCCAGCAGCCAACCAGGGGGCGGGACAGAGACCCAGTACTTC.